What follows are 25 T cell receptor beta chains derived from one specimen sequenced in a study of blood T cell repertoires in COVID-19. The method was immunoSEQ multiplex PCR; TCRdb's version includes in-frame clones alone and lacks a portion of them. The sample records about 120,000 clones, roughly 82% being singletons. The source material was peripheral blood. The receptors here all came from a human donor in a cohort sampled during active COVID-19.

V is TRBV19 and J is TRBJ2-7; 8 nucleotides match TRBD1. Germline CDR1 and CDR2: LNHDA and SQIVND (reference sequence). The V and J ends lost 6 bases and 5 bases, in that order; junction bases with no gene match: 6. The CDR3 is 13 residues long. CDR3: CASRDREFHEQYF. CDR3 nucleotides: TGTGCCAGTAGGGACAGGGAGTTCCACGAGCAGTACTTC.

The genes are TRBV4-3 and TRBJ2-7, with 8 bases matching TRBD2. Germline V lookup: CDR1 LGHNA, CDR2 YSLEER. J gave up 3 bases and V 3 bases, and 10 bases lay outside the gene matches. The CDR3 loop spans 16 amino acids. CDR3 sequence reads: CASSHGAGATGYEQYF. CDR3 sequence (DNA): TGCGCCAGCAGCCACGGAGCGGGGGCCACGGGCTACGAGCAGTACTTC.

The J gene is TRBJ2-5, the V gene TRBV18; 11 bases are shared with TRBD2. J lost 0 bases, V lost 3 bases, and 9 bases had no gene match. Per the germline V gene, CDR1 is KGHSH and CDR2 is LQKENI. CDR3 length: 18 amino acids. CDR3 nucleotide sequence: TGTGCCAGCTCACCTCCCCCGAGACTAGCGGGGTACCAAGAGACCCAGTACTTC. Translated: CASSPPPRLAGYQETQYF.

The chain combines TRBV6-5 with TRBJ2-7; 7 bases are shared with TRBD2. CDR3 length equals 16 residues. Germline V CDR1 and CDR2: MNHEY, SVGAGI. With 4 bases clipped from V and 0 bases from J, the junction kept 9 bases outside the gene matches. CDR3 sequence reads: CASSSPSSGFSYEQYF. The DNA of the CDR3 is TGTGCCAGCAGTTCCCCTAGTAGCGGGTTCTCCTACGAGCAGTACTTC.

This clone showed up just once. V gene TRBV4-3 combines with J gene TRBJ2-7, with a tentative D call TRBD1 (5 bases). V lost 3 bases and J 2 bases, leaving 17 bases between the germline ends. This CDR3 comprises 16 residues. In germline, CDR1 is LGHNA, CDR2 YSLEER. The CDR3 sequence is CASSQDQGKGPYEQYF. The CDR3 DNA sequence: TGCGCCAGCAGCCAGGACCAAGGGAAGGGGCCCTACGAGCAGTACTTC.

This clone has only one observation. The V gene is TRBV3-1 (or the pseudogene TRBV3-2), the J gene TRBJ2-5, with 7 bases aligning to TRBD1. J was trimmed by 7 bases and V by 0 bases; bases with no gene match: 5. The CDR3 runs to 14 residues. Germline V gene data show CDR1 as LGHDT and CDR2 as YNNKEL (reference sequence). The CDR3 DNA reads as TGTGCCAGCAGCCAAGATGTCTCAGGGGGGACCCAGTACTTC. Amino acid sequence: CASSQDVSGGTQYF.

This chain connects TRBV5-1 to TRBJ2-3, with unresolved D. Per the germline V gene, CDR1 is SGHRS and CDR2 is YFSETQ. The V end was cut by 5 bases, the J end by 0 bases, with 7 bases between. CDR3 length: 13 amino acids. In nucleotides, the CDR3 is TGCGCCAGCAGGCTATCAAGCACAGATACGCAGTATTTT. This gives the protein CASRLSSTDTQYF.

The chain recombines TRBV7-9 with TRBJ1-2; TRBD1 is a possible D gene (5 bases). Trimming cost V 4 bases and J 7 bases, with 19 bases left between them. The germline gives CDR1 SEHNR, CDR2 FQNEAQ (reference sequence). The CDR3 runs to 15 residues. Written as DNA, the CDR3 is TGTGCCAGCAGCTGGAACCCGGGACGGGGGATTGGCTACACCTTC. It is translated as CASSWNPGRGIGYTF.

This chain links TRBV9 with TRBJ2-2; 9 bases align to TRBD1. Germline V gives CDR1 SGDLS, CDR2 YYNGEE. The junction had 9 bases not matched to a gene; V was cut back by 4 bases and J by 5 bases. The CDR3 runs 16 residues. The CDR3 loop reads CASSPRGTGKTGELFF. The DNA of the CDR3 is TGTGCCAGCAGCCCCCGGGGGACAGGGAAAACCGGGGAGCTGTTTTTT.

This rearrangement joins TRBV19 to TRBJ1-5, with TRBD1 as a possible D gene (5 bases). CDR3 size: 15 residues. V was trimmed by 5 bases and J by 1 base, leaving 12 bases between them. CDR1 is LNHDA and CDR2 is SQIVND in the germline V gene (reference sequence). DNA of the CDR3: TGTGCCAGTAGTGGGCAGGGTGGGAGCAATCAGCCCCAGCATTTT. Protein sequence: CASSGQGGSNQPQHF.

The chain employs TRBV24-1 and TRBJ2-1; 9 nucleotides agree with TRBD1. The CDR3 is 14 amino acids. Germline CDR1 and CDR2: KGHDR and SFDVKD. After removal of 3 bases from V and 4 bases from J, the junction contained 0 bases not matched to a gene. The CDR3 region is CATSDGQGYNEQFF. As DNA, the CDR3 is TGTGCCACCAGTGATGGACAGGGGTACAATGAGCAGTTCTTC.

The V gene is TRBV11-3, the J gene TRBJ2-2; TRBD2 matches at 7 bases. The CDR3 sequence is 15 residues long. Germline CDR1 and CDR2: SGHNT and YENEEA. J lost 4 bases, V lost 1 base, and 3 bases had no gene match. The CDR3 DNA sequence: TGTGCCAGCAGCTTAGTGGGAGGGGTCACCGGGGAGCTGTTTTTT. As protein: CASSLVGGVTGELFF.

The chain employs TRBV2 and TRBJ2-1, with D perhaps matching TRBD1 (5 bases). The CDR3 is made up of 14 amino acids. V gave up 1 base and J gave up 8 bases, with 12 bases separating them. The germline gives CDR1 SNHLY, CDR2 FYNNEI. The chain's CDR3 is CASSEESGQYEQFF. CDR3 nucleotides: TGTGCCAGCAGTGAAGAGTCAGGGCAATATGAGCAGTTCTTC.

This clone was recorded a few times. The CDR3 region has the DNA TGTGCCAGCAGCCCAGACAGCTCCTATAATTCACCCCTCCACTTT. It is translated as CASSPDSSYNSPLHF. V gene TRBV7-9 combines with J gene TRBJ1-6; D is possibly TRBD1 (5 bases). This CDR3 is built from 15 residues. From germline, CDR1 is SEHNR and CDR2 FQNEAQ (reference sequence). V shed 5 bases and J shed 0 bases, with 8 bases lying between them.

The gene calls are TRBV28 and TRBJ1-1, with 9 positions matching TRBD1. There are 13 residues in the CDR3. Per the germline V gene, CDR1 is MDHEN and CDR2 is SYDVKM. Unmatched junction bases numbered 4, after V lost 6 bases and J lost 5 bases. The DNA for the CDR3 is TGTGCCAGCAGCACACAGGGGGCGACTGAAGCTTTCTTT. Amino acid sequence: CASSTQGATEAFF.

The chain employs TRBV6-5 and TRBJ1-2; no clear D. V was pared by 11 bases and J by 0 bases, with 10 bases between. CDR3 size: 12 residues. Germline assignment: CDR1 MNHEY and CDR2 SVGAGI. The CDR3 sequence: CASSITNYGYTF. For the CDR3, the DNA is TGTGCCTCATCTATTACTAACTATGGCTACACCTTC.

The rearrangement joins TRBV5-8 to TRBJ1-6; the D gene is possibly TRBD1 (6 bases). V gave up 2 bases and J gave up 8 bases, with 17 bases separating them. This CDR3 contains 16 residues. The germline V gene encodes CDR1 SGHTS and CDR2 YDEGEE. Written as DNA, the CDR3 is TGTGCCAGCAGCTTCCTTCCCGGGACACTGGATTCACCCCTCCACTTT. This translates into CASSFLPGTLDSPLHF.

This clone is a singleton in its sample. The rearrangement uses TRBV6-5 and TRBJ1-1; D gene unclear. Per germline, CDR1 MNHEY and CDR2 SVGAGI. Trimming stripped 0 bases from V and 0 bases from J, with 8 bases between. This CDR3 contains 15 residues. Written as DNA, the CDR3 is TGTGCCAGCAGTTACTCGTTCAGTTTGAACACTGAAGCTTTCTTT. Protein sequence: CASSYSFSLNTEAFF.

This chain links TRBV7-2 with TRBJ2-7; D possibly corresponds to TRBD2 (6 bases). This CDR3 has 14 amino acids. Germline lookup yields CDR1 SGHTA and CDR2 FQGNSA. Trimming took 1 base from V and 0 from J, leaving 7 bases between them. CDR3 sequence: CASSLGTNSYEQYF. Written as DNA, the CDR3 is TGTGCCAGCAGCTTAGGGACTAACTCCTACGAGCAGTACTTC.

This CDR3 reads CAWRPSEGSDTQYF. The CDR3 DNA reads as TGTGCCTGGAGGCCCTCGGAGGGATCAGATACGCAGTATTTT. The chain uses TRBV30 and TRBJ2-3; D possibly corresponds to TRBD2 (6 bases). The CDR3 totals 14 residues. Germline CDR1 and CDR2: GTSNPN and SVGIG (reference sequence). Trimming removed 3 bases from V and 4 bases from J, with 14 bases in between.

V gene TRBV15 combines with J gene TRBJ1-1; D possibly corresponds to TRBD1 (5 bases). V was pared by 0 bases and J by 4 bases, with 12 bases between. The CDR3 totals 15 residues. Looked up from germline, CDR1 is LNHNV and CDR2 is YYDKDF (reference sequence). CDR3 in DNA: TGTGCCACCAGCAGAGACAGGGTCGGTGGCACTGAAGCTTTCTTT. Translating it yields CATSRDRVGGTEAFF.

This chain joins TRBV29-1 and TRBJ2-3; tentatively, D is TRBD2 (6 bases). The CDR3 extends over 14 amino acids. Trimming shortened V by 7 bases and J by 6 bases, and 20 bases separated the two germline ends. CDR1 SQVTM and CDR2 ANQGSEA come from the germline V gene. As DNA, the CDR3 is TGCAGCGGCGGATGGTTCGGGGGATTGGATACGCAGTATTTT. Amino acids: CSGGWFGGLDTQYF.

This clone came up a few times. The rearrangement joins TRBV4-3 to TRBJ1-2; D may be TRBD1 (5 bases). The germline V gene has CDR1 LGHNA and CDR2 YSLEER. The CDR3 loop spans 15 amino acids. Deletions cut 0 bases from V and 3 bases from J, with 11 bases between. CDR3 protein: CASSQDRAGHYGYTF. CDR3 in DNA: TGCGCCAGCAGCCAAGATCGGGCAGGGCACTATGGCTACACCTTC.

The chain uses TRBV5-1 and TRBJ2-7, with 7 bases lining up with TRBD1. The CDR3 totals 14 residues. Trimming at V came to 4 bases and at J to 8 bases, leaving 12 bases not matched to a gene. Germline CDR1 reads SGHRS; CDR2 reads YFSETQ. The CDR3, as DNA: TGCGCCAGCAGCCCCGAGGGACAGCCTACGAAGCAGTACTTC. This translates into CASSPEGQPTKQYF.

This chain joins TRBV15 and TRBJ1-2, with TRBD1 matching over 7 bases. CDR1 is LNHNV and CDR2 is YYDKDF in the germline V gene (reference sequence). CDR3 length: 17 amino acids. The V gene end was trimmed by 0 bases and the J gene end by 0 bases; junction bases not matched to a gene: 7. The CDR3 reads CATSRDPGTAANYGYTF. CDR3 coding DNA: TGTGCCACCAGCAGAGACCCCGGGACAGCCGCTAACTATGGCTACACCTTC.